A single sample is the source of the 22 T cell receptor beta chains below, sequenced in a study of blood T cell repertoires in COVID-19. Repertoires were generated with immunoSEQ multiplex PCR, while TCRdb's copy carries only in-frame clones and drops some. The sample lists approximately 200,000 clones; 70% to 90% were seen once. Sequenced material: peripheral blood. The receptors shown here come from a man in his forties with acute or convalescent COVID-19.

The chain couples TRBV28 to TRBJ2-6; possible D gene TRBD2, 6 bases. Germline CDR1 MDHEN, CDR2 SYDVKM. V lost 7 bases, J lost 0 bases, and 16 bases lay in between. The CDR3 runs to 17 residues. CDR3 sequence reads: CASTLGEASSGANVLTF. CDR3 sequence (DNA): TGTGCCAGCACCCTTGGGGAGGCCAGCTCTGGGGCCAACGTCCTGACTTTC. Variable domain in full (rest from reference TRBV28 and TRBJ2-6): DVKVTQSSRYLVKRTGEKVFLECVQDMDHENMFWYRQDPGLGLRLIYFSYDVKMKEKGDIPEGYSVSREKKERFSLILESASTNQTSMYLCASTLGEASSGANVLTFGAGSRLTVL.

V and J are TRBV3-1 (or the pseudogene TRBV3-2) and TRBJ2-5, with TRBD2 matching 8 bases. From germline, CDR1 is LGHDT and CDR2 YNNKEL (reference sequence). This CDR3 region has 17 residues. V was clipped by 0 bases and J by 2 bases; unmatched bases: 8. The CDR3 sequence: CASSQEVGGGPQETQYF. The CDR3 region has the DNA TGTGCCAGCAGCCAAGAAGTCGGGGGGGGGCCTCAAGAGACCCAGTACTTC.

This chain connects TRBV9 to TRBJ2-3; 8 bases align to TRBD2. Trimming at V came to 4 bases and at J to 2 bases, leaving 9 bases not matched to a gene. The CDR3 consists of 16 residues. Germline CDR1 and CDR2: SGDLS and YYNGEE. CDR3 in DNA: TGTGCCAGCAGCAACACTCCAGCGGGGGCCACAGATACGCAGTATTTT. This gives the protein CASSNTPAGATDTQYF.

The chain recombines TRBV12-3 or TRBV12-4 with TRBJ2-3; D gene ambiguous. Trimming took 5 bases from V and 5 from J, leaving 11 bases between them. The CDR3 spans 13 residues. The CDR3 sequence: CASSPLSRDTQYF. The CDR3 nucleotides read TGTGCCAGCAGTCCGCTTAGTCGAGATACGCAGTATTTT.

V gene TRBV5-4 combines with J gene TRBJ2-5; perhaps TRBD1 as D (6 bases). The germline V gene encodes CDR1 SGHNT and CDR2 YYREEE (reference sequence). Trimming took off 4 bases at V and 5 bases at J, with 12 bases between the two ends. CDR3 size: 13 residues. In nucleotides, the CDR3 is TGTGCCAGCAGCCCCACAGGGCGGGAGACCCAGTACTTC. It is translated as CASSPTGRETQYF. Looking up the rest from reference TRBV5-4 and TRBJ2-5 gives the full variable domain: ETGVTQSPTHLIKTRGQQVTLRCSSQSGHNTVSWYQQALGQGPQFIFQYYREEENGRGNFPPRFSGLQFPNYSSELNVNALELDDSALYLCASSPTGRETQYFGPGTRLLVL.

Here the CDR3 reads CSARDKEDLHF. CDR3 coding DNA: TGCAGTGCTAGAGATAAGGAGGACCTCCACTTT. The chain carries TRBV20-1 and TRBJ1-6; D is undetermined. Trimming stripped 0 bases from V and 15 bases from J, with 9 bases between. This CDR3 region has 11 residues. Germline values: CDR1 DFQATT, CDR2 SNEGSKA (reference sequence).

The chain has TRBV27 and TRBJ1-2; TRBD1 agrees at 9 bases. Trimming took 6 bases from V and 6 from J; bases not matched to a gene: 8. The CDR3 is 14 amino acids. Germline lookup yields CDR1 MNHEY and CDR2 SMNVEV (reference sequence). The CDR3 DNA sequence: TGTGCCAGCAGGGAAATCGACAGGGGGAATGGCTACACCTTC. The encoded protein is CASREIDRGNGYTF.

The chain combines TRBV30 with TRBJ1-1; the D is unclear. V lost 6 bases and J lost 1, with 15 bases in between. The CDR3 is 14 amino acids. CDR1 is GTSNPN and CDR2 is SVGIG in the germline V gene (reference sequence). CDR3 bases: TGTGCCTGCAGCCCCCTGTCAGGGAACACTGAAGCTTTCTTT. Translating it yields CACSPLSGNTEAFF. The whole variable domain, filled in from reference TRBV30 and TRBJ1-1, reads SQTIHQWPATLVQPVGSPLSLECTVEGTSNPNLYWYRQAAGRGLQLLFYSVGIGQISSEVPQNLSASRPQDRQFILSSKKLLLSDSGFYLCACSPLSGNTEAFFGQGTRLTVV.

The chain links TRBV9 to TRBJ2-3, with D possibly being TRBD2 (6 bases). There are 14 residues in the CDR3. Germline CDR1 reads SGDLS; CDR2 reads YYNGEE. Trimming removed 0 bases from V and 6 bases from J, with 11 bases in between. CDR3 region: CASSVGQEGDTQYF. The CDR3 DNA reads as TGTGCCAGCAGCGTAGGTCAGGAGGGGGATACGCAGTATTTT.

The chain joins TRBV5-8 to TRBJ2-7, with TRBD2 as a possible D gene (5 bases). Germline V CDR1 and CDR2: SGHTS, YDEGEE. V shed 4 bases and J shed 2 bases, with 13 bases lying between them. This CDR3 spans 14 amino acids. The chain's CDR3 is CASSRGNIPYEQYF. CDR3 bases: TGTGCCAGCAGCCGGGGAAATATACCCTACGAGCAGTACTTC.

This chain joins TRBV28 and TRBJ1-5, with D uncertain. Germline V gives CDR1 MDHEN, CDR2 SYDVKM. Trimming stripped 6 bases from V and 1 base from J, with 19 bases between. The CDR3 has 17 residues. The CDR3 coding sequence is TGTGCCAGCAGCAATCCGGGAGTCAGCACCAGCAATCAGCCCCAGCATTTT. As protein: CASSNPGVSTSNQPQHF.

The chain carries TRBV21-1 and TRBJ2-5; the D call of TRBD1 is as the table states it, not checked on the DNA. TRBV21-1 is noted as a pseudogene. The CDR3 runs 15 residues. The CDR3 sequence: CASVLVTELQETQYF. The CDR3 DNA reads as TGTGCCAGCGTTCTCGTCACAGAGCTCCAAGAGACCCAGTACTTC.

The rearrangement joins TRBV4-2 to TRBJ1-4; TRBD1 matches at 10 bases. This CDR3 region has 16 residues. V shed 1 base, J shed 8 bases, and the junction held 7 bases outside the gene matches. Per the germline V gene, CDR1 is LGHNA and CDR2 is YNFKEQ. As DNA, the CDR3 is TGTGCCAGCAGCCAAGTTACGGGACAGGGGAACGAAAAACTGTTTTTT. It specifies CASSQVTGQGNEKLFF.

CDR3 DNA sequence: TGCGCCAGCAGCCCTCGAGGGATGGACACTGAAGCTTTCTTT. Encoded protein: CASSPRGMDTEAFF. The chain couples TRBV5-1 to TRBJ1-1; D unclear. The V and J ends lost 4 bases and 3 bases respectively, with 13 bases between them. Germline CDR1 reads SGHRS; CDR2 reads YFSETQ. The CDR3 is 14 amino acids.

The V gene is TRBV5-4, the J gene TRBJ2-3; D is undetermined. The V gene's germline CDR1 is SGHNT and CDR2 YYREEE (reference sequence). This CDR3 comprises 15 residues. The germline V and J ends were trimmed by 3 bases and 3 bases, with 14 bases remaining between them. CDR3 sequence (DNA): TGTGCCAGCAGCTCTGCTAGGAATCGGACAGATACGCAGTATTTT. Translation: CASSSARNRTDTQYF.

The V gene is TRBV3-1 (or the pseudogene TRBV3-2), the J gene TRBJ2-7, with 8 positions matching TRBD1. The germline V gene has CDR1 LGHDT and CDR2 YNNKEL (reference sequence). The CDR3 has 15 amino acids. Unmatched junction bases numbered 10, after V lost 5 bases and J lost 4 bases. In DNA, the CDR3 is TGTGCCAGCAGCTTGAGCCGGGACAGGACATACGAGCAGTACTTC. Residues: CASSLSRDRTYEQYF.

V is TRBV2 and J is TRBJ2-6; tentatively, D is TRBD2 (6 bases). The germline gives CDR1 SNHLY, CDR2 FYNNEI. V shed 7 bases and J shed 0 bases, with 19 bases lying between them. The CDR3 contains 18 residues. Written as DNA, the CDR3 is TGTGCCAGCACCCCTGGGGCGGGGAAAAGCTCTGGGGCCAACGTCCTGACTTTC. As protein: CASTPGAGKSSGANVLTF.

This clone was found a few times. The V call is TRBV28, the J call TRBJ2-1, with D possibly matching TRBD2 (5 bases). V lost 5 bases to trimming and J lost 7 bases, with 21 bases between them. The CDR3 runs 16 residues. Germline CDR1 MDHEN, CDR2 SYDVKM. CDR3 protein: CASSPSALGKLNEQFF. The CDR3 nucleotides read TGTGCCAGCAGTCCCTCCGCACTAGGGAAATTAAATGAGCAGTTCTTC.

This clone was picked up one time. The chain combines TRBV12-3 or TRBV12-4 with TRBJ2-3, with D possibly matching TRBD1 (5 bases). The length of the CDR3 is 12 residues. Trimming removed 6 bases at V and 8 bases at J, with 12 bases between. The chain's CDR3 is CASRQGKGTQYF. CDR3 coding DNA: TGTGCCAGCAGGCAGGGTAAGGGTACGCAGTATTTT.

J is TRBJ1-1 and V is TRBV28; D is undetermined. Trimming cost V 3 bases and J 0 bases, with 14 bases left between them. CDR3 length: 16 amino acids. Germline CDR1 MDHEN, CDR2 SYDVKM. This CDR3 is CASSLRQRSMNTEAFF. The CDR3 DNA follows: TGTGCCAGCAGTTTGCGGCAGCGATCAATGAACACTGAAGCTTTCTTT.

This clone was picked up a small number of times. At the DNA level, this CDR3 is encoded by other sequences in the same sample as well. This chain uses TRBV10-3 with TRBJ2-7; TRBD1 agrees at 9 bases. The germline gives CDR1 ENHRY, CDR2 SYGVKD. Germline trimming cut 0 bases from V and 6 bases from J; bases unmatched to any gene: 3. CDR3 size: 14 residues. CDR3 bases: TGTGCCATCAGTGAGTCGAGACAGGGGGGCGAGCAGTACTTC. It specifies CAISESRQGGEQYF.

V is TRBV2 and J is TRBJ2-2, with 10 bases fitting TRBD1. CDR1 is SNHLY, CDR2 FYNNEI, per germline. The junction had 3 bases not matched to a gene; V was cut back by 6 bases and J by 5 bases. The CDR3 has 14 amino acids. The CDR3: CASRGQGRTGELFF. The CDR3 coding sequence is TGTGCCAGCAGGGGACAGGGGAGGACCGGGGAGCTGTTTTTT.